This T cell receptor beta chain was captured by sequencing in a study of cytomegalovirus exposure and HLA in healthy donors. Study as a whole: Unique TCR beta sequences numbering 120 million or so came from around 180 million T cells in an earlier analysis. Broader study findings: Reports indicate that TCR beta sequences accurately predicted the HLA-A and HLA-B alleles of most subjects.

Though probably carrying unrecorded immune exposures, donors were nominally healthy at sampling. With 60 Vbeta and 13 Jbeta primers, the PCR was carried out. Sequencing was performed with immunoSEQ multiplex PCR; in TCRdb, only in-frame clones are kept and a portion is missing. The table records about 140,000 clones, under 70% of them present only once. With regard to this clone: Its specificity is unknown.

V lost 6 bases and J lost 0, with 12 bases in between. The CDR3 runs to 15 residues. Germline CDR1 and CDR2: MNHNS and SASEGT. V is TRBV6-1 and J is TRBJ1-5; D ambiguous. This TCR came from a woman aged 55 to 70 in good health and CMV-seronegative. The source material was PBMCs. CDR3 sequence (DNA): TGTGCCAGCAGCTCGGATGCGGGTAGCAATCAGCCCCAGCATTTT. Its translation is CASSSDAGSNQPQHF.